The 27 T cell receptor beta chains below come from one sample, sequenced in a study of blood T cell repertoires in COVID-19. Data came from immunoSEQ multiplex PCR; TCRdb stores just in-frame clones and leaves some out. Of some 200,000 clones listed, roughly nine tenths are singletons. The specimen sequenced was PBMCs or T cells enriched from blood (not recorded which). The source is a woman aged 45-59 years in a cohort exposed to, infected with or recovered from COVID-19 (not recorded which).

The chain has TRBV3-1 (or the pseudogene TRBV3-2) and TRBJ2-1, with 7 positions matching TRBD1. The germline gives CDR1 LGHDT, CDR2 YNNKEL (reference sequence). V gave up 2 bases and J gave up 3 bases; unmatched junction bases: 4. The CDR3 spans 15 residues. CDR3 sequence (DNA): TGTGCCAGCAGCCAATACAGGGGATTCTACAATGAGCAGTTCTTC. Translation: CASSQYRGFYNEQFF.

A single count supports this clone. Here the CDR3 DNA reads TGTGCGAGCCTCCTCACAGGGGGTCAAGAGACCCAGTACTTC. Translating gives CASLLTGGQETQYF. The chain joins TRBV6-5 to TRBJ2-5; 8 bases line up with TRBD1. CDR1 and CDR2 from the germline V gene are MNHEY and SVGAGI. The CDR3 runs to 14 residues.

This clone occurred a few times. The rearrangement joins TRBV6-1 to TRBJ2-1, with D unclear. This CDR3 contains 15 residues. Trimming took off 0 bases at V and 2 bases at J, with 8 bases between the two ends. Germline-derived CDR1 and CDR2 are MNHNS and SASEGT. In nucleotides, the CDR3 is TGTGCCAGCAGTGAAGCGGGCCCGCCCTACAATGAGCAGTTCTTC. Translation gives CASSEAGPPYNEQFF.

The chain employs TRBV9 and TRBJ1-2, with a tentative D call TRBD1 (6 bases). Germline CDR1 reads SGDLS; CDR2 reads YYNGEE. The CDR3 covers 14 residues. V shed 5 bases and J shed 0 bases, with 11 bases lying between them. The CDR3 reads CASSPDSSNYGYTF. CDR3 DNA: TGTGCCAGCAGTCCGGACAGTTCTAACTATGGCTACACCTTC.

This chain's CDR3 is CASRLTGRAEAFF. DNA for the CDR3: TGTGCCAGTAGACTAACAGGGAGAGCTGAAGCTTTCTTT. V and J are TRBV19 and TRBJ1-1, with D tentatively TRBD1 (6 bases). Germline V gene lookup returns CDR1 LNHDA and CDR2 SQIVND (reference sequence). The CDR3 runs to 13 residues. Between the trimmed V and J ends, which lost 6 bases and 6 bases, there was a span of 14 bases.

The V gene is TRBV27, the J gene TRBJ1-2, with D tentatively TRBD1 (5 bases). Looked up from germline, CDR1 is MNHEY and CDR2 is SMNVEV (reference sequence). The ends were cut back, 0 bases at V and 3 bases at J, with 8 bases in the middle. The CDR3 length is 14 residues. The CDR3 loop is CASSLSSGHYGYTF. The DNA of the CDR3 is TGTGCCAGCAGTTTATCGTCAGGGCACTATGGCTACACCTTC.

This chain links TRBV20-1 with TRBJ1-1, with D possibly being TRBD1 (5 bases). CDR3 length: 11 amino acids. Trimming took off 2 bases at V and 6 bases at J, with 7 bases between the two ends. Germline CDR1 is DFQATT and CDR2 is SNEGSKA (reference sequence). The CDR3 DNA follows: TGCAGTGCTAGACCAGGGTCTGAAGCTTTCTTT. Translation gives CSARPGSEAFF.

The chain combines TRBV3-1 (or the pseudogene TRBV3-2) with TRBJ2-1, with D possibly TRBD1 on 6 matching bases. Germline lookup yields CDR1 LGHDT and CDR2 YNNKEL (reference sequence). The CDR3 runs 15 residues. Trimming removed 4 bases at V and 0 bases at J, with 10 bases between. CDR3 residues: CASSPGHSSYNEQFF. The CDR3 DNA follows: TGTGCCAGCAGCCCGGGACACAGCTCCTACAATGAGCAGTTCTTC.

The chain joins TRBV25-1 to TRBJ2-2; 7 bases align to TRBD1. After removal of 6 bases from V and 3 bases from J, the junction contained 7 bases not matched to a gene. There are 15 residues in the CDR3. The germline CDR1 and CDR2 sequences are MGHDK and SYGVNS. CDR3 in amino acids: CASSNRGGDTGELFF. CDR3 DNA: TGTGCCAGCAGCAACAGGGGTGGGGACACCGGGGAGCTGTTTTTT.

This chain connects TRBV6-5 to TRBJ1-2; 7 nucleotides match TRBD1. Germline loops: CDR1 MNHEY, CDR2 SVGAGI. The CDR3 has 15 residues. V gave up 2 bases and J gave up 2 bases; unmatched junction bases: 5. The CDR3: CASSYTGQTNYGYTF. CDR3 bases: TGTGCCAGCAGTTACACGGGACAGACGAACTATGGCTACACCTTC.

The chain is built from TRBV4-3 and TRBJ1-4, with 9 bases that match TRBD1. The CDR3 runs to 14 residues. Trimming cost V 4 bases and J 8 bases; bases outside gene matches: 5. Looked up from germline, CDR1 is LGHNA and CDR2 is YSLEER. CDR3 amino acids: CASSPDRGGEKLFF. CDR3 nucleotides: TGCGCCAGCAGCCCGGACAGGGGAGGAGAAAAACTGTTTTTT.

The rearrangement joins TRBV7-9 to TRBJ2-5, with a weak D call TRBD1 (5 bases). V was cut by 7 bases and J by 4 bases, with 13 bases left in between. The CDR3 is made up of 13 amino acids. Germline V gene lookup returns CDR1 SEHNR and CDR2 FQNEAQ (reference sequence). DNA of the CDR3: TGTGCCAGCATCCCCCTGGGGCGAGAGACCCAGTACTTC. Protein: CASIPLGRETQYF.

This clone was seen a handful of times. The chain couples TRBV5-6 to TRBJ1-2; 7 bases fit TRBD1. Germline assignment: CDR1 SGHDT and CDR2 YYEEEE. With 1 base clipped from V and 8 bases from J, the junction kept 2 bases outside the gene matches. The CDR3 has 12 amino acids. CDR3 sequence (DNA): TGTGCCAGCAGCTTGAACAGGGGAGGCTACACCTTC. Residues: CASSLNRGGYTF.

DNA for the CDR3: TGTGCCAGCTCACCTTTGGGACAGGCCTACGAGCAGTACTTC. Its translation is CASSPLGQAYEQYF. The chain recombines TRBV18 with TRBJ2-7; 8 bases align to TRBD1. Germline V lookup: CDR1 KGHSH, CDR2 LQKENI. Losses at the gene ends were 3 bases for V and 2 bases for J; bases not matched to a gene: 3. This CDR3 spans 14 amino acids.

V and J are TRBV15 and TRBJ2-1; D is perhaps TRBD1 (6 bases). CDR1 is LNHNV and CDR2 is YYDKDF in the germline V gene (reference sequence). The CDR3 runs 17 residues. The V end lost 0 bases, the J end lost 2 bases, and 14 bases lay between the germline ends. CDR3 residues: CATSRELGTPPYNEQFF. CDR3 sequence (DNA): TGTGCCACCAGCAGAGAGTTAGGGACACCCCCCTACAATGAGCAGTTCTTC.

This chain joins TRBV12-5 and TRBJ2-7; possibly TRBD1 for D (5 bases). Trimming shortened V by 6 bases and J by 1 base, and 13 bases separated the two germline ends. CDR1 and CDR2 (germline): LGHNT, FRNRAP. This CDR3 has 14 residues. CDR3 nucleotides: TGTGCTAGTGGACCTCAGGGTGTTTCCTACGAGCAGTACTTC. Amino acids: CASGPQGVSYEQYF.

The V and J genes are TRBV7-9 and TRBJ1-4; D is perhaps TRBD1 (6 bases). With 5 bases removed from V and 8 bases from J, the gap between germline ends came to 18 bases. Germline CDR1 is SEHNR and CDR2 is FQNEAQ (reference sequence). The CDR3 is made up of 15 amino acids. CDR3 nucleotide sequence: TGTGCCAGCAGCCCCAGACGTACAGGGAACGAAAAACTGTTTTTT. Encoded protein: CASSPRRTGNEKLFF.

This clone has a handful of counts. The chain carries TRBV7-2 and TRBJ1-1; D unresolved. V was trimmed by 1 base and J by 4 bases, leaving 13 bases between them. The CDR3 loop spans 15 amino acids. In germline, CDR1 is SGHTA, CDR2 FQGNSA. CDR3: CASSLVPATSTEAFF. CDR3 in DNA: TGTGCCAGCAGCTTAGTTCCTGCTACGAGCACTGAAGCTTTCTTT.

The chain joins TRBV19 to TRBJ2-7, with 10 positions matching TRBD2. Germline CDR1 and CDR2: LNHDA and SQIVND (reference sequence). V shed 6 bases, J shed 4 bases, and the junction held 12 bases outside the gene matches. The length of the CDR3 is 16 residues. CDR3 DNA sequence: TGTGCCAGTAGCTCTCAAAGCGGGGGGGCCGGTTACGAGCAGTACTTC. It encodes CASSSQSGGAGYEQYF.

The genes are TRBV5-1 and TRBJ2-7; D is possibly TRBD2 (6 bases). This CDR3 region has 16 residues. Germline CDR1 and CDR2: SGHRS and YFSETQ. V lost 0 bases and J lost 4, with 17 bases in between. The CDR3 coding sequence is TGCGCCAGCAGCTTGGTGGGGCAGCGGGCGAGGTACGAGCAGTACTTC. Translated: CASSLVGQRARYEQYF.

Notes on this clone: Other DNA sequences in the sample encode the same CDR3. The CDR3 DNA is TGCAGTGCTAGTCAGGGAGGGGATTCACCCCTCCACTTT. As protein: CSASQGGDSPLHF. The chain joins TRBV20-1 to TRBJ1-6, with TRBD1 as a possible D gene (5 bases). Germline V gene lookup returns CDR1 DFQATT and CDR2 SNEGSKA (reference sequence). The CDR3 has 13 residues. V was clipped by 3 bases and J by 8 bases, with 11 bases between them.

This sequence joins TRBV23-1 and TRBJ2-7, with D possibly being TRBD1 (6 bases). TRBV23-1 is designated an ORF whose function remains uncertain. Between the trimmed V and J ends, which lost 4 bases and 6 bases, there was a span of 10 bases. This CDR3 has 12 residues. The CDR3 DNA reads as TGCGCCAGCAGTCTACAGGGATGCGAGCAGTACTTC. Its translation is CASSLQGCEQYF.

This clone came up a few times. The CDR3 loop reads CASSPRDSYEQYF. The CDR3 coding sequence is TGCGCCAGCAGCCCCCGGGACAGCTACGAGCAGTACTTC. The chain recombines TRBV5-1 with TRBJ2-7; 7 nucleotides line up with TRBD1. After removal of 4 bases from V and 3 bases from J, the junction contained 4 bases not matched to a gene. The CDR3 is made up of 13 amino acids. Per the germline V gene, CDR1 is SGHRS and CDR2 is YFSETQ.

The chain employs TRBV5-6 and TRBJ2-7; 8 nucleotides agree with TRBD1. This CDR3 region has 14 residues. Germline loops: CDR1 SGHDT, CDR2 YYEEEE. J was trimmed by 4 bases and V by 4 bases; bases with no gene match: 7. CDR3 amino acids: CASSLRGRLYEQYF. The CDR3 DNA follows: TGTGCCAGCAGCCTCAGGGGGCGCTTGTACGAGCAGTACTTC.

The V call is TRBV7-2, the J call TRBJ2-7; 9 nucleotides align to TRBD1. Losses at the gene ends were 5 bases for V and 0 bases for J; bases not matched to a gene: 8. In germline, CDR1 is SGHTA, CDR2 FQGNSA. The length of the CDR3 is 16 residues. This chain's CDR3 is CASSPRTGAHSYEQYF. CDR3 nucleotide sequence: TGTGCCAGCAGCCCCAGGACAGGGGCCCACTCCTACGAGCAGTACTTC.

The chain couples TRBV5-1 to TRBJ2-3, with 7 bases that match TRBD1. The CDR3 sequence is 15 residues long. Germline assignment: CDR1 SGHRS and CDR2 YFSETQ. With V trimmed by 5 bases and J by 1 base, 7 bases remained unmatched. The CDR3 nucleotides read TGCGCCAGCAGACCACAGGGGACGGGCACAGATACGCAGTATTTT. The encoded protein is CASRPQGTGTDTQYF. Filled out from reference TRBV5-1 and TRBJ2-3, the complete variable domain reads KAGVTQTPRYLIKTRGQQVTLSCSPISGHRSVSWYQQTPGQGLQFLFEYFSETQRNKGNFPGRFSGRQFSNSRSEMNVSTLELGDSALYLCASRPQGTGTDTQYFGPGTRLTVL.

The V call is TRBV4-2, the J call TRBJ1-5; 8 bases are shared with TRBD1. Germline CDR1 reads LGHNA; CDR2 reads YNFKEQ. Trimming removed 1 base from V and 7 bases from J; junction bases left unmatched: 9. The length of the CDR3 is 16 residues. CDR3 nucleotide sequence: TGTGCCAGCAGCCAAGGGGGGGGGACAGGAGGCCAGCCCCAGCATTTT. Translation: CASSQGGGTGGQPQHF.